This passage covers 10 T cell receptor beta chains from one sample sequenced in a study of shared clonotypes between healthy human individuals. The method was immunoSEQ multiplex PCR; TCRdb's version includes in-frame clones alone and lacks a portion of them. Of approximately 500,000 clones listed, roughly 95% are singletons. Sequencing was performed on naive CD4+ T cells sorted from blood. Documented subset: CD45RA+ positively selected. Receptor source: a woman younger than 45 in good health.

CDR3 in amino acids: CASSKAPQHF. The CDR3 DNA sequence: TGTGCCAGCAGCAAGGCGCCCCAGCATTTT. The V call is TRBV6-6, the J call TRBJ1-5; D not resolved. The CDR3 is 10 residues long. Germline V gives CDR1 MNHNY, CDR2 SVGAGI (reference sequence). V lost 6 bases, J lost 9 bases, and 6 bases lay in between.

The rearrangement uses TRBV19 and TRBJ2-2; D call uncertain. Trimming removed 6 bases from V and 2 bases from J, with 10 bases in between. Germline assignment: CDR1 LNHDA and CDR2 SQIVND (reference sequence). The CDR3 covers 14 residues. CDR3 loop: CASSQQGNTGELFF. In DNA form, the CDR3 reads TGTGCCAGTAGCCAACAAGGAAACACCGGGGAGCTGTTTTTT. Full variable domain (outside the CDR3, taken from reference TRBV19 and TRBJ2-2): DGGITQSPKYLFRKEGQNVTLSCEQNLNHDAMYWYRQDPGQGLRLIYYSQIVNDFQKGDIAEGYSVSREKKESFPLTVTSAQKNPTAFYLCASSQQGNTGELFFGEGSRLTVL.

On this clone itself: The sample carries other DNA sequences with the same CDR3. The chain carries TRBV10-3 and TRBJ1-1; TRBD1 might be the D (6 bases). V shed 7 bases and J shed 2 bases, with 17 bases lying between them. Germline CDR1 and CDR2: ENHRY and SYGVKD. This CDR3 has 15 amino acids. CDR3 residues: CAINRDTGDNTEAFF. The CDR3 DNA is TGTGCCATCAACCGGGACACGGGGGACAACACTGAAGCTTTCTTT.

This rearrangement joins TRBV5-1 to TRBJ2-5; D unresolved. V dropped 6 bases and J dropped 2 bases, with 5 bases sitting between them. This CDR3 is built from 11 residues. Germline V gene data show CDR1 as SGHRS and CDR2 as YFSETQ. CDR3 sequence (DNA): TGCGCCAGCAAGAGACAAGAGACCCAGTACTTC. The encoded protein is CASKRQETQYF.

CDR3 DNA sequence: TGTGCCAGCGTTTTCCAAGGTGGCGTCGAGACCCAGTACTTC. Translation gives CASVFQGGVETQYF. The rearrangement uses TRBV2 and TRBJ2-5, with D unclear. Germline V CDR1 and CDR2: SNHLY, FYNNEI. The CDR3 runs 14 residues. V was pared by 8 bases and J by 5 bases, with 18 bases between.

V gene TRBV2 combines with J gene TRBJ1-3; the D gene is possibly TRBD1 (5 bases). V gave up 4 bases and J gave up 6 bases, with 10 bases separating them. Per germline, CDR1 SNHLY and CDR2 FYNNEI. CDR3 length: 13 residues. The DNA of the CDR3 is TGTGCCAGCAGTGTTGGGGGGATAAACACCATATATTTT. This sequence encodes CASSVGGINTIYF.

V and J are TRBV19 and TRBJ2-3, with TRBD2 matching 10 bases. Germline-derived CDR1 and CDR2 are LNHDA and SQIVND (reference sequence). There are 15 residues in the CDR3. J lost 1 base, V lost 7 bases, and 5 bases had no gene match. The CDR3 is CASTPGTSGTDTQYF. The CDR3 coding sequence is TGTGCCAGTACCCCCGGGACTAGCGGCACAGATACGCAGTATTTT.

The chain carries TRBV5-1 and TRBJ2-3, with a weak D call TRBD1 (5 bases). The CDR3 length is 16 residues. Trimming took 0 bases from V and 0 from J, leaving 11 bases between them. Looked up from germline, CDR1 is SGHRS and CDR2 is YFSETQ. Here the CDR3 reads CASSLAPQASTDTQYF. The DNA for the CDR3 is TGCGCCAGCAGCTTGGCCCCACAGGCTAGCACAGATACGCAGTATTTT.

This rearrangement joins TRBV6-5 to TRBJ2-3; D call uncertain. V gave up 2 bases and J gave up 1 base, with 7 bases separating them. The germline V gene has CDR1 MNHEY and CDR2 SVGAGI. The CDR3 loop spans 14 amino acids. The CDR3, as DNA: TGTGCCAGCAGTTACAAGGGCCGCACAGATACGCAGTATTTT. Translating gives CASSYKGRTDTQYF.

A few counts support this clone. The DNA for the CDR3 is TGTGCCAGCAGCCTAGTGGGCAGGGCGAGGGGAGAAAAACTGTTTTTT. Protein: CASSLVGRARGEKLFF. The V gene is TRBV7-9, the J gene TRBJ1-4; D is perhaps TRBD1 (5 bases). V was shortened by 5 bases and J by 8 bases, with 21 bases between the two germline ends. Per the germline V gene, CDR1 is SEHNR and CDR2 is FQNEAQ (reference sequence). The CDR3 is made up of 16 amino acids.